Listed below are T cell receptor beta chains from one sample, sequenced in a study of blood T cell repertoires in COVID-19. Here immunoSEQ multiplex PCR was the method, and the copy in TCRdb shows in-frame clones only, minus some. The repertoire includes about 240,000 clones, over 65% of them detected once, and 3.3% sits in the top ten. Sequencing input: peripheral blood. All receptors come from an elderly woman with acute or convalescent COVID-19. The CDR3 runs from the conserved cysteine through the conserved F or W. A D gene is named only where the DNA matches it firmly. Some rows have no size entry. The others give once, few or many, or a class for an expanded clone.

abundance: -
d_gene: -
j_gene: TRBJ1-6
v_gene: TRBV3-1/TRBV3-2
CDR3nt: TGTGCCAGCAGCCAAGGGGCGGGGGCCCTCCACTTT
CDR3aa: CASSQGAGALHF

abundance: -
d_gene: TRBD2
j_gene: TRBJ2-2
v_gene: TRBV5-1
CDR3nt: TGCGCCAGCAGCCCGGACGGGAGGACCGGGGAGCTGTTTTTT
CDR3aa: CASSPDGRTGELFF

abundance: -
d_gene: TRBD1
j_gene: TRBJ2-7
v_gene: TRBV6-5
CDR3nt: TGTGCCAGCAGCTTGGGACAGGTGTACGAGCAGTACTTC
CDR3aa: CASSLGQVYEQYF

abundance: -
d_gene: -
j_gene: TRBJ2-5
v_gene: TRBV10-3
CDR3nt: TGTGCCATCAGTGACCGGGGGACCCAAGAGACCCAGTACTTC
CDR3aa: CAISDRGTQETQYF

abundance: -
d_gene: -
j_gene: TRBJ1-6
v_gene: TRBV3-1/TRBV3-2
CDR3nt: TGTGCCAGCAGCCAATACCCGGGACACGGGAATTCACCCCTCCACTTT
CDR3aa: CASSQYPGHGNSPLHF

abundance: few
d_gene: TRBD1
j_gene: TRBJ2-7
v_gene: TRBV9
CDR3nt: TGTGCCAGCAGCCCAGGGGGAAGTGTCCAGCAGTACTTC
CDR3aa: CASSPGGSVQQYF

abundance: -
d_gene: TRBD2
j_gene: TRBJ2-3
v_gene: TRBV4-1
CDR3nt: TGCGCCAGCAGCCTAGGGACGAGCGGGAGGGCAGATACGCAGTATTTT
CDR3aa: CASSLGTSGRADTQYF

abundance: -
d_gene: TRBD1
j_gene: TRBJ2-5
v_gene: TRBV7-2
CDR3nt: TGTGCCAGCAGCATAACCGGGACAGGGGGCATCAAGACCCAGTACTTC
CDR3aa: CASSITGTGGIKTQYF

abundance: -
d_gene: -
j_gene: TRBJ2-1
v_gene: TRBV19
CDR3nt: TGTGCCAGTAGTATAGTAGATGAGCAGTTCTTC
CDR3aa: CASSIVDEQFF

abundance: once
d_gene: -
j_gene: TRBJ1-3
v_gene: TRBV10-3
CDR3nt: TGTGCCATCAGTGAGTCGTACCAGGGCTCTGGAAACACCATATATTTT
CDR3aa: CAISESYQGSGNTIYF

abundance: -
d_gene: TRBD1
j_gene: TRBJ2-5
v_gene: TRBV5-1
CDR3nt: TGCGCCAGCAGCTCCCAGGGGGCCGACAGGGAGACCCAGTACTTC
CDR3aa: CASSSQGADRETQYF

abundance: -
d_gene: -
j_gene: TRBJ2-1
v_gene: TRBV9
CDR3nt: TGTGCCAGCAGCCTAACACAGAGCTCCTACAATGAGCAGTTCTTC
CDR3aa: CASSLTQSSYNEQFF

abundance: few
d_gene: TRBD1
j_gene: TRBJ1-5
v_gene: TRBV3-1/TRBV3-2
CDR3nt: TGTGCCAGCAGCCATGGGACAGGCGGCAATCAGCCCCAGCATTTT
CDR3aa: CASSHGTGGNQPQHF

abundance: -
d_gene: TRBD2
j_gene: TRBJ2-3
v_gene: TRBV5-1
CDR3nt: TGCGCCAGCAGATTCGGGACTAGCGGGAGCGAGGATACGCAGTATTTT
CDR3aa: CASRFGTSGSEDTQYF

abundance: once
d_gene: TRBD1
j_gene: TRBJ2-7
v_gene: TRBV7-9
CDR3nt: TGTGCCAGCAGCTATAGGACAGGGGACGACGAGCAGTACTTC
CDR3aa: CASSYRTGDDEQYF

abundance: few
d_gene: TRBD2
j_gene: TRBJ2-2
v_gene: TRBV11-1
CDR3nt: TGTGCCAGCAGCCTAGGGCGGGAGCTCACCGGGGAGCTGTTTTTT
CDR3aa: CASSLGRELTGELFF

abundance: -
d_gene: TRBD1
j_gene: TRBJ1-5
v_gene: TRBV30
CDR3nt: TGTGCCTGGAGGGGACAGCCAAATCAGCCCCAGCATTTT
CDR3aa: CAWRGQPNQPQHF

abundance: -
d_gene: TRBD1
j_gene: TRBJ2-7
v_gene: TRBV2
CDR3nt: TGTGCCAGCACTCGAGACAGGGGGCTTGCCGAGCAGTACTTC
CDR3aa: CASTRDRGLAEQYF

abundance: -
d_gene: -
j_gene: TRBJ2-1
v_gene: TRBV14
CDR3nt: TGTGCCAGCAGCCAAGAGGTTAGAAGCGCTGAGCAGTTCTTC
CDR3aa: CASSQEVRSAEQFF

abundance: -
d_gene: -
j_gene: TRBJ2-3
v_gene: TRBV2
CDR3nt: TGTGCCAGCAGTGAACCGAGCATCACAGATACGCAGTATTTT
CDR3aa: CASSEPSITDTQYF

abundance: -
d_gene: TRBD2
j_gene: TRBJ2-7
v_gene: TRBV19
CDR3nt: TGTGCCAGTAGGGGAGCGGCTAGCGGGACCTACGAGCAGTACTTC
CDR3aa: CASRGAASGTYEQYF